These 5 T cell receptor beta chains came from one sample sequenced in a study of graft-versus-host responses after intestinal transplantation (dated by TCRdb to about 2021). Which antigens these TCRs recognize remains unknown. Library method: the immunoSEQ multiplex PCR assay. TCRdb holds this immuneACCESS table with in-frame rearrangements only. Some clones are missing; in checked studies, unresolved V genes explain under half, and the rest has no known cause. Present in this sample are some 110,000 clones, about nine tenths of which were seen just once. Together, the top ten hold about 0.18% of the sample. In light of the paper, this sample's time point label describes: cells obtained before transplantation from donor or recipient. This specimen consisted of unstimulated CD4+ T cells sorted from spleen or lymph node cells, obtained before intestinal transplant. The receptors originated from a human donor who received an intestinal transplant.

This chain links TRBV7-2 with TRBJ1-6, with 7 nucleotides matching TRBD1. Germline loops: CDR1 SGHTA, CDR2 FQGNSA. This CDR3 spans 15 amino acids. The V gene end was trimmed by 5 bases and the J gene end by 4 bases; junction bases not matched to a gene: 5. The CDR3 nucleotides read TGTGCCAGCAGCACACAGGGACAGTATAATTCACCCCTCCACTTT. This encodes CASSTQGQYNSPLHF.

The chain joins TRBV5-1 to TRBJ1-2, with D possibly TRBD1 on 6 matching bases. The CDR3 loop spans 16 amino acids. CDR1 and CDR2 (germline): SGHRS, YFSETQ. With 3 bases removed from V and 4 bases from J, the gap between germline ends came to 19 bases. The CDR3 nucleotides read TGCGCCAGCAGCTCAGGACAGCCCGACCCCATCTATGGCTACACCTTC. Encoded protein: CASSSGQPDPIYGYTF. Using reference TRBV5-1 and TRBJ1-2 for the parts outside the CDR3, the full variable domain is KAGVTQTPRYLIKTRGQQVTLSCSPISGHRSVSWYQQTPGQGLQFLFEYFSETQRNKGNFPGRFSGRQFSNSRSEMNVSTLELGDSALYLCASSSGQPDPIYGYTFGSGTRLTVV.

The rearrangement joins TRBV6-6 to TRBJ2-3; TRBD2 matches at 7 bases. The germline gives CDR1 MNHNY, CDR2 SVGAGI (reference sequence). The CDR3 contains 15 residues. The V segment lost 2 bases and the J segment 2 bases; nucleotides outside the gene matches: 4. CDR3 sequence reads: CASSYSGASTDTQYF. Written as DNA, the CDR3 is TGTGCCAGCAGTTACAGCGGGGCATCCACAGATACGCAGTATTTT.

The CDR3 protein is CASSSGSGGYEQYF. The CDR3 DNA is TGTGCTAGCTCTAGCGGGAGTGGAGGCTACGAGCAGTACTTC. The rearrangement uses TRBV12-5 and TRBJ2-5; 10 positions agree with TRBD2. The end of the DNA fits TRBJ2-7 better, so the J call may be wrong. The CDR3 has 14 residues. Germline-derived CDR1 and CDR2 are LGHNT and FRNRAP.

V gene TRBV7-9 combines with J gene TRBJ2-5; D is possibly TRBD2 (6 bases). Judging by the DNA end, TRBJ2-7 fits better; the J call may be wrong. Germline CDR1 reads SEHNR; CDR2 reads FQNEAQ (reference sequence). The CDR3 is made up of 14 amino acids. CDR3 loop: CASSARGRTYEQYF. CDR3 sequence (DNA): TGTGCCAGCAGCGCCCGGGGGAGAACCTACGAGCAGTACTTC.